This T cell receptor beta chain was observed in a study of post-analysis software for immune sequencing data. Study-wide results and limits: About 5 TRBV segments (TRBV5-6, TRBV5-1 and TRBV20-1 among them) occurred more frequently in patients than in controls.

Comments on this clonotype: Its antigen is not known.

Libraries were made from TCR beta cDNA, and they carried unique molecular identifiers. MiXCR was run by TCRdb on the PCR reads, yielding one entry per CDR3 protein. The sample has roughly 870,000 distinct CDR3 sequences, about 53% seen once. The CDR3 is made up of 14 amino acids. The sequencing input was blood. The V call is TRBV12-3 or TRBV12-4, the J call TRBJ2-1, with D tentatively TRBD2 (6 bases). The DNA end favors TRBJ2-7, so the J call may be wrong. This sequence was found in a girl aged 5-17 years with multiple sclerosis. CDR3 protein: CASKLGSREYEQYF. The CDR3 bases are TGTGCCAGCAAATTGGGGTCCCGGGAGTACGAGCAGTACTTC.